One and the same sample provided the 31 T cell receptor beta chains below, sequenced in a study of control samples from healthy donors and cancer patients. The data were produced by immunoSEQ multiplex PCR, yet TCRdb's version contains in-frame clones alone and is incomplete. The sample has approximately 220,000 clones, 90% to 95% seen once. Material for sequencing was blood. These receptor sequences come from a man between 45 and 60 years old in good health.

The V gene is TRBV5-5, the J gene TRBJ1-4, with a possible D match to TRBD1 (5 bases). Looked up from germline, CDR1 is SGHKS and CDR2 is YYEKEE (reference sequence). V lost 5 bases and J lost 3, with 11 bases in between. This CDR3 spans 14 amino acids. This chain's CDR3 is CASRGLGANEKLFF. In DNA form, the CDR3 reads TGTGCCAGCAGGGGGTTAGGGGCTAATGAAAAACTGTTTTTT.

This sequence joins TRBV28 and TRBJ2-7; tentatively, D is TRBD2 (6 bases). Germline V gene lookup returns CDR1 MDHEN and CDR2 SYDVKM. CDR3 length equals 11 residues. Trimming removed 6 bases from V and 7 bases from J, with 10 bases in between. As DNA, the CDR3 is TGTGCCAGCAGCCGACGGGGGGAGCAGTACTTC. Its translation is CASSRRGEQYF.

The chain couples TRBV20-1 to TRBJ2-3, with TRBD1 as a possible D gene (5 bases). This CDR3 spans 15 amino acids. Germline V gives CDR1 DFQATT, CDR2 SNEGSKA (reference sequence). V lost 3 bases to trimming and J lost 0 bases, with 13 bases between them. CDR3 nucleotide sequence: TGCAGTGCTAGTAGTCAAGGGGCCAGCACAGATACGCAGTATTTT. Translated: CSASSQGASTDTQYF.

This chain links TRBV27 with TRBJ2-6; D call uncertain. Germline V gene data show CDR1 as MNHEY and CDR2 as SMNVEV (reference sequence). The CDR3 is made up of 13 amino acids. Trimming left V 9 bases short and J 2 bases short, with 8 bases between. The CDR3 nucleotides read TGTGCCAGTGCTTTTACTGGGGCCAACGTCCTGACTTTC. Amino acid sequence: CASAFTGANVLTF.

This clone was found once. This rearrangement joins TRBV7-8 to TRBJ1-1; the match to TRBD1 covers 10 bases. V dropped 5 bases and J dropped 4; count of bases not matched to a gene: 10. The CDR3 contains 16 residues. Germline assignment: CDR1 SGHVS and CDR2 FQNEAQ. This CDR3 reads CASSPRQGARITEAFF. CDR3 nucleotides: TGTGCCAGCAGCCCGCGACAGGGGGCGCGAATCACTGAAGCTTTCTTT.

This clone is a singleton in its sample. The CDR3 coding sequence is TGTGCCAGCAGCCACAGGGACAATCAGCCCCAGCATTTT. Its protein is CASSHRDNQPQHF. This chain connects TRBV3-1 (or the pseudogene TRBV3-2) to TRBJ1-5; D might be TRBD1 (5 bases). The length of the CDR3 is 13 residues. Trimming left V 3 bases short and J 3 bases short, with 6 bases between. Germline CDR1 is LGHDT and CDR2 is YNNKEL (reference sequence).

The chain links TRBV11-1 to TRBJ1-1; maybe TRBD1 (5 bases). CDR3 length: 14 residues. Deletions cut 7 bases from V and 3 bases from J, with 15 bases between. Germline V lookup: CDR1 SGHAT, CDR2 FQDESV (reference sequence). The CDR3 bases are TGTGCCAGCAACGTGGGGGTTAGGGACACTGAAGCTTTCTTT. Translating gives CASNVGVRDTEAFF.

The V gene is TRBV3-1 (or the pseudogene TRBV3-2), the J gene TRBJ1-1, with a tentative D call TRBD1 (5 bases). The germline V and J ends were trimmed by 1 base and 7 bases, with 16 bases remaining between them. This CDR3 has 15 amino acids. CDR1 is LGHDT, CDR2 YNNKEL, per germline (reference sequence). The DNA of the CDR3 is TGTGCCAGCAGCCAAGTAGTAGGGAGAACAGGTGAAGCTTTCTTT. This codes for CASSQVVGRTGEAFF.

V usage is TRBV7-2 and J usage is TRBJ2-3, with 7 nucleotides matching TRBD2. CDR3 size: 17 residues. CDR1 and CDR2 (germline): SGHTA, FQGNSA. V lost 5 bases and J lost 1; bases outside the gene matches: 12. This CDR3 is CASSPTSGTGGTDTQYF. CDR3 sequence (DNA): TGTGCCAGCAGCCCCACCAGCGGGACGGGTGGCACAGATACGCAGTATTTT.

The chain joins TRBV21-1 to TRBJ2-7; TRBD1 is the table's D call, not checked against the DNA. TRBV21-1 counts as a pseudogene. The CDR3 contains 13 residues. This CDR3 reads CASSVTSYYEQYV. In DNA form, the CDR3 reads TGTGCCAGCAGCGTGACAAGTTACTACGAGCAGTACGTC.

The J gene is TRBJ2-1, the V gene TRBV5-1, with 9 nucleotides matching TRBD1. This CDR3 is built from 18 residues. The germline gives CDR1 SGHRS, CDR2 YFSETQ. Germline trimming cut 3 bases from V and 6 bases from J; bases unmatched to any gene: 16. Here the CDR3 DNA reads TGCGCCAGCAGCTCTGGCCCTGCCGGACAGGGGTTAGGCAATGAGCAGTTCTTC. It encodes CASSSGPAGQGLGNEQFF.

The rearrangement uses TRBV27 and TRBJ1-1, with D possibly TRBD1 on 6 matching bases. The CDR3 has 14 residues. The germline V gene encodes CDR1 MNHEY and CDR2 SMNVEV (reference sequence). V was clipped by 6 bases and J by 4 bases, with 15 bases between them. In DNA form, the CDR3 reads TGTGCCAGCAGCTTAACAGGGATGGGCACTGAAGCTTTCTTT. Its protein is CASSLTGMGTEAFF.

V and J are TRBV28 and TRBJ1-2; D gene ambiguous. V was clipped by 4 bases and J by 5 bases, with 8 bases between them. The CDR3 is 12 residues long. The germline V gene has CDR1 MDHEN and CDR2 SYDVKM. This CDR3 reads CASSWVSYGYTF. The CDR3, as DNA: TGTGCCAGCAGTTGGGTCTCATATGGCTACACCTTC.

This clone has just one count. V gene TRBV5-1 combines with J gene TRBJ1-1; D remains ambiguous. With 4 bases removed from V and 1 base from J, the gap between germline ends came to 8 bases. Germline V gives CDR1 SGHRS, CDR2 YFSETQ. CDR3 length: 13 amino acids. CDR3 residues: CASSREANTEAFF. The DNA of the CDR3 is TGCGCCAGCAGCCGAGAGGCGAACACTGAAGCTTTCTTT.

The CDR3 bases are TGTGCCAGCAGTTACAAGCGGGGGGGCCTCAACGAGCAGTACTTC. It yields the protein CASSYKRGGLNEQYF. The chain recombines TRBV3-1 (or the pseudogene TRBV3-2) with TRBJ2-7; 10 bases match TRBD2. The CDR3 runs to 15 residues. Germline lookup yields CDR1 LGHDT and CDR2 YNNKEL (reference sequence). After removal of 6 bases from V and 5 bases from J, the junction contained 10 bases not matched to a gene.

The CDR3 coding sequence is TGTGCCAGCAGCCAAGAGACGTCTAGCTCCTACAATGAGCAGTTCTTC. Protein product: CASSQETSSSYNEQFF. The chain is built from TRBV4-2 and TRBJ2-1; D is undetermined. The CDR3 runs 16 residues. The germline CDR1 and CDR2 sequences are LGHNA and YNFKEQ. Trimming pared 0 bases from V and 0 bases from J, leaving 9 bases between.

This rearrangement joins TRBV5-4 to TRBJ2-5; D is possibly TRBD1 (6 bases). Trimming left V 3 bases short and J 3 bases short, with 6 bases between. Looked up from germline, CDR1 is SGHNT and CDR2 is YYREEE (reference sequence). The CDR3 runs to 12 residues. The CDR3 bases are TGTGCCAGCAGCTGGACAGAAGAGACCCAGTACTTC. Translating gives CASSWTEETQYF.

This rearrangement joins TRBV10-1 to TRBJ2-7; 9 bases are a match to TRBD2. CDR1 and CDR2 (germline): WNHNN, SYGVQD (reference sequence). This CDR3 is 13 amino acids long. V was clipped by 8 bases and J by 3 bases; unmatched bases: 5. DNA for the CDR3: TGCGCCAGCCAAAGGACTAGCGACTACGAGCAGTACTTC. Its protein product is CASQRTSDYEQYF.

The J gene is TRBJ1-5, the V gene TRBV10-3; no reliable D call. The CDR3 covers 13 residues. Germline values: CDR1 ENHRY, CDR2 SYGVKD. Trimming cost V 6 bases and J 4 bases, with 10 bases left between them. The CDR3 sequence is CAIREGKNQPQHF. Here the CDR3 DNA reads TGTGCCATCAGGGAAGGTAAAAATCAGCCCCAGCATTTT.

The chain is built from TRBV5-1 and TRBJ1-2; D gene unclear. There are 15 residues in the CDR3. Germline V gives CDR1 SGHRS, CDR2 YFSETQ. Trimming pared 2 bases from V and 3 bases from J, leaving 14 bases between. CDR3 protein: CASSFSGSGYYGYTF. In DNA, the CDR3 is TGCGCCAGCAGCTTTTCGGGGAGTGGGTACTATGGCTACACCTTC. The variable domain in full, with the rest retrieved from reference TRBV5-1 and TRBJ1-2, is KAGVTQTPRYLIKTRGQQVTLSCSPISGHRSVSWYQQTPGQGLQFLFEYFSETQRNKGNFPGRFSGRQFSNSRSEMNVSTLELGDSALYLCASSFSGSGYYGYTFGSGTRLTVV.

This chain links TRBV11-3 with TRBJ2-5; 7 bases are a match to TRBD2. The CDR3 runs 13 residues. Germline V gene lookup returns CDR1 SGHNT and CDR2 YENEEA. Trimming cost V 5 bases and J 11 bases; bases outside gene matches: 11. The CDR3 sequence: CASSLGREGVQYF. CDR3 sequence (DNA): TGTGCCAGCAGCCTGGGCAGGGAGGGTGTTCAGTACTTC. Full variable domain (remainder filled in from reference TRBV11-3 and TRBJ2-5): EAGVVQSPRYKIIEKKQPVAFWCNPISGHNTLYWYLQNLGQGPELLIRYENEEAVDDSQLPKDRFSAERLKGVDSTLKIQPAELGDSAVYLCASSLGREGVQYFGPGTRLLVL.

This chain joins TRBV12-5 and TRBJ2-5; no clear D. The V end was cut by 3 bases, the J end by 5 bases, with 4 bases between. CDR1 is LGHNT and CDR2 is FRNRAP in the germline V gene. There are 11 residues in the CDR3. The CDR3 DNA is TGTGCTAGTGGTTTCCGGGAGACCCAGTACTTC. Protein: CASGFRETQYF.

The V and J genes are TRBV18 and TRBJ2-3; D remains ambiguous. CDR1 and CDR2 (germline): KGHSH, LQKENI. The CDR3 covers 16 residues. The V gene lost 4 bases and the J gene lost 6 bases, with 20 bases spanning the gap. CDR3 in DNA: TGTGCCAGCTCACAGAGCTTAGACTCGCTGGCGGATACGCAGTATTTT. Translating it yields CASSQSLDSLADTQYF.

This clone was counted a single time. J is TRBJ2-6 and V is TRBV7-8, with TRBD1 matching over 8 bases. V lost 3 bases, J lost 0 bases, and 4 bases stayed unmatched. CDR3 length: 17 amino acids. The V gene's germline CDR1 is SGHVS and CDR2 FQNEAQ. The CDR3 sequence: CASSFRDRPSGANVLTF. The CDR3 region has the DNA TGTGCCAGCAGCTTCCGGGACAGGCCCTCTGGGGCCAACGTCCTGACTTTC.

The rearrangement joins TRBV7-2 to TRBJ2-7; D unclear. Germline V lookup: CDR1 SGHTA, CDR2 FQGNSA. The V gene lost 5 bases and the J gene lost 3 bases, with 14 bases spanning the gap. There are 14 residues in the CDR3. The CDR3 DNA reads as TGTGCCAGCAGCCCAACCGCCCGAAGCTACGAGCAGTACTTC. Protein sequence: CASSPTARSYEQYF.

This clone was seen a few times. V is TRBV6-5 and J is TRBJ1-2; D is uncertain. The V and J ends lost 6 bases and 7 bases respectively, with 9 bases between them. CDR3 size: 11 residues. Germline CDR1 MNHEY, CDR2 SVGAGI. CDR3 in amino acids: CASRGEGGYTF. CDR3 nucleotides: TGTGCCAGCAGGGGAGAGGGTGGCTACACCTTC.

The V gene is TRBV9, the J gene TRBJ2-3, with a possible D match to TRBD1 (6 bases). CDR1 SGDLS and CDR2 YYNGEE come from the germline V gene. V was pared by 3 bases and J by 2 bases, with 13 bases between. The CDR3 contains 15 residues. The CDR3 reads CASSETGQFTDTQYF. As DNA, the CDR3 is TGTGCCAGCAGCGAGACAGGTCAATTCACAGATACGCAGTATTTT.

This CDR3 reads CASSPRLAGLTYNEQFF. In DNA, the CDR3 is TGTGCCAGCAGTCCACGACTAGCGGGGCTCACCTACAATGAGCAGTTCTTC. The genes are TRBV27 and TRBJ2-1, with 11 bases matching TRBD2. The CDR3 covers 17 residues. V gave up 5 bases and J gave up 2 bases; unmatched junction bases: 8. Germline CDR1 is MNHEY and CDR2 is SMNVEV (reference sequence).

In DNA, the CDR3 is TGCGCCAGCAGCTTTAGGACAGGGGAGGGCGCAGATACGCAGTATTTT. Protein product: CASSFRTGEGADTQYF. This rearrangement joins TRBV5-1 to TRBJ2-3; 9 bases are a match to TRBD1. Germline lookup yields CDR1 SGHRS and CDR2 YFSETQ. The CDR3 has 16 amino acids. J gave up 4 bases and V 2 bases, and 8 bases lay outside the gene matches.

The chain couples TRBV4-3 to TRBJ2-5; 10 bases line up with TRBD1. The CDR3 totals 15 residues. V was pared by 3 bases and J by 9 bases, with 10 bases of the junction left unmatched. Germline V gene lookup returns CDR1 LGHNA and CDR2 YSLEER. The CDR3, as DNA: TGCGCCAGCAGCCACCCGGGACAGGGGACGTGGGCCCAGTACTTC. It translates to CASSHPGQGTWAQYF.

The chain couples TRBV4-3 to TRBJ1-6; maybe TRBD1 (5 bases). CDR1 LGHNA and CDR2 YSLEER come from the germline V gene. The germline V and J ends were trimmed by 0 bases and 10 bases, with 13 bases remaining between them. The CDR3 loop spans 15 amino acids. The CDR3 nucleotides are TGCGCCAGCAGCCAAGAAGGGGCATTACGGTCACCCCTCCACTTT. Translated: CASSQEGALRSPLHF.